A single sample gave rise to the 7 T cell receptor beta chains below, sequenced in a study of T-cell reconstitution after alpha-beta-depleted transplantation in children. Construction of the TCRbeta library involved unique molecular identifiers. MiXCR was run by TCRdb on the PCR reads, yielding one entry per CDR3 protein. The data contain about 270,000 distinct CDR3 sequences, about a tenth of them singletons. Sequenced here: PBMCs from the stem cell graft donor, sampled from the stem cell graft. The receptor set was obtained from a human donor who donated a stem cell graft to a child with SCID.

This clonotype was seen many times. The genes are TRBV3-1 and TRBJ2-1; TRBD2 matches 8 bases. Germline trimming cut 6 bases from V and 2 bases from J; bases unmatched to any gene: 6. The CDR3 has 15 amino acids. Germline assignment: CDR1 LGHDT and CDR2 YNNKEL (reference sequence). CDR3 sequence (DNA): TGTGCCAGCAGACTCGGGGGGGCAACCTACAATGAGCAGTTCTTC. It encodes CASRLGGATYNEQFF.

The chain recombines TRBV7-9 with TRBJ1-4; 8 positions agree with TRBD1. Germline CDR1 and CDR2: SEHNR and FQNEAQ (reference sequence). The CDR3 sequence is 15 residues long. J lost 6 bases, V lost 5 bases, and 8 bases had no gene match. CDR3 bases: TGTGCCAGCAGCGGAGATGGGACAGGATATGAAAAACTGTTTTTT. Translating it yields CASSGDGTGYEKLFF.

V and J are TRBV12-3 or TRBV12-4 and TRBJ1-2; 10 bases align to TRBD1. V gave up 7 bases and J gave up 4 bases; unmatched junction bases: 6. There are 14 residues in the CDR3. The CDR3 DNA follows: TGTGCCAGCACCCCGACAGGGGGCGGCTATGGCTACACCTTC. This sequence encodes CASTPTGGGYGYTF.

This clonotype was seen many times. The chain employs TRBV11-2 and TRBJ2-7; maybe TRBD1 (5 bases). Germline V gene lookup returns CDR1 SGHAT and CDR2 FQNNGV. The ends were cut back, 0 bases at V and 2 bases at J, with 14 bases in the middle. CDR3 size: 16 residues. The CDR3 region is CASSLDSADITYEQYF. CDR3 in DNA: TGTGCCAGCAGCTTAGATTCGGCGGACATAACCTACGAGCAGTACTTC.

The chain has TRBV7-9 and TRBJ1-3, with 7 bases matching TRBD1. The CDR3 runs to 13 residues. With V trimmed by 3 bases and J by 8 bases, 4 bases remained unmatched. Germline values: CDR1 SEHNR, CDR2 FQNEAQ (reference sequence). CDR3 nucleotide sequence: TGTGCCAGCAGCTTGGGACAGCCGGACACCATATATTTT. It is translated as CASSLGQPDTIYF.

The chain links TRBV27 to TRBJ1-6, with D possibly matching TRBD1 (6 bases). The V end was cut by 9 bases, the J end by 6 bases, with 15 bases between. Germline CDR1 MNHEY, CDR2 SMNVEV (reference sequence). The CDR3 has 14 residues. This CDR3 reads CARTTGAPNSPLHF. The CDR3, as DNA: TGTGCCAGGACGACAGGAGCTCCTAATTCACCCCTCCACTTT.

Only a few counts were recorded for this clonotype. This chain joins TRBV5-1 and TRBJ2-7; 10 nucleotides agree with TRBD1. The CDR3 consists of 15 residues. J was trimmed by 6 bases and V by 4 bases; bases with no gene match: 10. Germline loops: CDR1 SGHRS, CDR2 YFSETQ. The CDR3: CASSRFGTGDFEQYF. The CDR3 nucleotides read TGCGCCAGCAGCCGATTCGGGACAGGGGATTTCGAGCAGTACTTC. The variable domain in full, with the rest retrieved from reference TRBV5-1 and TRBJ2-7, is KAGVTQTPRYLIKTRGQQVTLSCSPISGHRSVSWYQQTPGQGLQFLFEYFSETQRNKGNFPGRFSGRQFSNSRSEMNVSTLELGDSALYLCASSRFGTGDFEQYFGPGTRLTVT.